The 16 T cell receptor beta chains in this list originate from one sample, sequenced in a study of cytomegalovirus exposure and HLA in healthy donors. The table came from immunoSEQ multiplex PCR; TCRdb's copy has only in-frame clones and leaves some out. The profile shows 90,000 to 150,000 clones, more than 75% of them singletons. Material for sequencing was PBMCs. Receptors originate from a man between 18 and 29 years old in good health and CMV-seronegative.

This rearrangement joins TRBV19 to TRBJ1-2; D unresolved. The V gene's germline CDR1 is LNHDA and CDR2 SQIVND (reference sequence). This CDR3 is built from 15 residues. Trimming removed 3 bases at V and 3 bases at J, with 14 bases between. The CDR3 is CASSISPGFYYGYTF. The CDR3, as DNA: TGTGCCAGTAGTATTTCCCCAGGATTTTACTATGGCTACACCTTC. Variable domain in full (rest from reference TRBV19 and TRBJ1-2): DGGITQSPKYLFRKEGQNVTLSCEQNLNHDAMYWYRQDPGQGLRLIYYSQIVNDFQKGDIAEGYSVSREKKESFPLTVTSAQKNPTAFYLCASSISPGFYYGYTFGSGTRLTVV.

The chain has TRBV5-1 and TRBJ1-4; tentative D call: TRBD1 (6 bases). Per the germline V gene, CDR1 is SGHRS and CDR2 is YFSETQ. With 3 bases removed from V and 1 base from J, the gap between germline ends came to 25 bases. The CDR3 contains 20 residues. The CDR3 region is CASSSRLISQGGETNEKLFF. The CDR3 DNA is TGCGCCAGCAGCTCTCGATTAATTTCACAGGGTGGGGAAACTAATGAAAAACTGTTTTTT.

The chain has TRBV30 and TRBJ2-5; D might be TRBD1 (6 bases). This CDR3 is 13 amino acids long. V shed 4 bases and J shed 5 bases, with 14 bases lying between them. Looked up from germline, CDR1 is GTSNPN and CDR2 is SVGIG (reference sequence). The CDR3 spells CAWTGAPRETQYF. DNA for the CDR3: TGTGCCTGGACAGGGGCTCCGCGGGAGACCCAGTACTTC.

The chain carries TRBV5-1 and TRBJ2-7; 8 positions match TRBD1. V dropped 3 bases and J dropped 3; count of bases not matched to a gene: 5. This CDR3 has 14 residues. Germline V gene lookup returns CDR1 SGHRS and CDR2 YFSETQ. CDR3 in DNA: TGCGCCAGCAGCTCAACAGGGGGAATCTACGAGCAGTACTTC. Translation: CASSSTGGIYEQYF.

The chain recombines TRBV2 with TRBJ2-4, with D possibly matching TRBD1 (6 bases). The V and J ends lost 3 bases and 4 bases respectively, with 16 bases between them. CDR3 length: 16 residues. From germline, CDR1 is SNHLY and CDR2 FYNNEI. CDR3 nucleotide sequence: TGTGCCAGCAGTGACCGGTTTAAAGGGGGAAAAAACATTCAGTACTTC. Translated: CASSDRFKGGKNIQYF.

The chain uses TRBV9 and TRBJ2-3, with 8 positions matching TRBD2. The CDR3 sequence is 17 residues long. CDR1 and CDR2 (germline): SGDLS, YYNGEE. The V segment lost 0 bases and the J segment 3 bases; nucleotides outside the gene matches: 9. CDR3 sequence: CASSVESTGGPTDTQYF. The CDR3 DNA reads TGTGCCAGCAGCGTAGAATCGACGGGGGGGCCGACAGATACGCAGTATTTT.

The V gene is TRBV6-1, the J gene TRBJ2-7; 10 bases match TRBD1. The CDR3 is 16 residues long. Germline values: CDR1 MNHNS, CDR2 SASEGT. V lost 0 bases to trimming and J lost 7 bases; unmatched junction nucleotides: 9. The CDR3 region has the DNA TGTGCCAGCAGTGAAGCGGGGACAGGGGCCCTGGTGGAGCAGTACTTC. It translates to CASSEAGTGALVEQYF.

The gene calls are TRBV27 and TRBJ1-5; D is uncertain. The V and J ends lost 0 bases and 2 bases respectively, with 8 bases between them. The CDR3 has 15 amino acids. Germline V CDR1 and CDR2: MNHEY, SMNVEV (reference sequence). The CDR3: CASSLSVQGNQPQHF. The CDR3, as DNA: TGTGCCAGCAGTTTATCTGTTCAGGGCAATCAGCCCCAGCATTTT.

The CDR3 coding sequence is TGTGCCAGCAGTGACGCGGCAGTGTTTGGGGCCAACGTCCTGACTTTC. Amino acids: CASSDAAVFGANVLTF. V is TRBV6-1 and J is TRBJ2-6, with D unclear. V was cut by 3 bases and J by 3 bases, with 12 bases left in between. The V gene's germline CDR1 is MNHNS and CDR2 SASEGT. The CDR3 totals 16 residues.

The rearrangement uses TRBV4-1 and TRBJ2-2; D gene ambiguous. This CDR3 spans 14 amino acids. The germline gives CDR1 MGHRA, CDR2 YSYEKL. V lost 5 bases, J lost 7 bases, and 14 bases lay in between. CDR3 nucleotides: TGCGCCAGCAGCAAGACGGCCGGGTTCGGGGAGCTGTTTTTT. This sequence encodes CASSKTAGFGELFF.

V is TRBV6-1 and J is TRBJ1-5, with D maybe TRBD1 (6 bases). The CDR3 is made up of 15 amino acids. Germline lookup yields CDR1 MNHNS and CDR2 SASEGT. V was shortened by 6 bases and J by 1 base, with 13 bases between the two germline ends. The CDR3, as DNA: TGTGCCAGCAGGATCAGGACAGAAAGCAATCAGCCCCAGCATTTT. As protein: CASRIRTESNQPQHF.

The rearrangement joins TRBV7-2 to TRBJ1-6, with D possibly being TRBD1 (6 bases). The V and J ends lost 2 bases and 7 bases respectively, with 15 bases between them. CDR1 SGHTA and CDR2 FQGNSA come from the germline V gene. The CDR3 extends over 16 amino acids. As DNA, the CDR3 is TGTGCCAGCAGCTTACTACCAGGGACACGGAATTCACCCCTCCACTTT. It specifies CASSLLPGTRNSPLHF. The entire variable domain, with the rest obtained from reference TRBV7-2 and TRBJ1-6, is as follows: GAGVSQSPSNKVTEKGKDVELRCDPISGHTALYWYRQSLGQGLEFLIYFQGNSAPDKSGLPSDRFSAERTGGSVSTLTIQRTQQEDSAVYLCASSLLPGTRNSPLHFGNGTRLTVT.

J is TRBJ2-3 and V is TRBV5-1, with TRBD2 matching over 9 bases. The CDR3 has 14 amino acids. Germline V CDR1 and CDR2: SGHRS, YFSETQ. V gave up 0 bases and J gave up 11 bases; unmatched junction bases: 7. The CDR3 DNA follows: TGCGCCAGCAGCTTGGTGTTAGCGGGGGTGGAGCAGTATTTT. It yields the protein CASSLVLAGVEQYF.

The rearrangement joins TRBV21-1 to TRBJ1-2. TRBV21-1 constitutes a pseudogene. The length of the CDR3 is 11 residues. CDR3: CASLGNYGYTF. In nucleotides, the CDR3 is TGTGCCAGCCTCGGGAACTATGGCTACACCTTC.

The gene calls are TRBV7-2 and TRBJ2-1; 9 nucleotides agree with TRBD1. V shed 2 bases and J 16 bases; nucleotides not matched to a gene: 9. In germline, CDR1 is SGHTA, CDR2 FQGNSA. CDR3 length: 13 residues. CDR3 loop: CASSLPPTGGIFF. The CDR3 nucleotides are TGTGCCAGCAGCTTACCCCCCACAGGGGGCATTTTCTTC.

The CDR3 DNA sequence: TGTGCCAGCAGCCCTACACAGGGGGGGGCCAACGTCCTGACTTTC. This translates into CASSPTQGGANVLTF. The rearrangement joins TRBV7-2 to TRBJ2-6; 7 bases map to TRBD1. Germline V CDR1 and CDR2: SGHTA, FQGNSA. The CDR3 spans 15 residues. V lost 5 bases to trimming and J lost 4 bases; unmatched junction nucleotides: 5. The entire variable domain, with the rest obtained from reference TRBV7-2 and TRBJ2-6, is as follows: GAGVSQSPSNKVTEKGKDVELRCDPISGHTALYWYRQSLGQGLEFLIYFQGNSAPDKSGLPSDRFSAERTGGSVSTLTIQRTQQEDSAVYLCASSPTQGGANVLTFGAGSRLTVL.